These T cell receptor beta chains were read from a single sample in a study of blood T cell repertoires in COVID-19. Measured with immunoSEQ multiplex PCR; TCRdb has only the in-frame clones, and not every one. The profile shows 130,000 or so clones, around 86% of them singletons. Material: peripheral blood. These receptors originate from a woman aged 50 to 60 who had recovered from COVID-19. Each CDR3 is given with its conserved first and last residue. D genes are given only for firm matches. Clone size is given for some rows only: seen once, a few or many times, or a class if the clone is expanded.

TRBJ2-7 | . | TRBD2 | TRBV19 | TGTGCCAGTAGTCCCCTCGGGGGGAACTCCTACGAGCAGTACTTC | CASSPLGGNSYEQYF
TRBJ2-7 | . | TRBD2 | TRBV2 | TGTGCCAGCACTGGGAGGGGAGGGGTCGGCTACGAGCAGTACTTC | CASTGRGGVGYEQYF
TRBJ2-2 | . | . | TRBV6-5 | TGTGCCAGCAAAGAGGGTAGGGACACCGGGGAGCTGTTTTTT | CASKEGRDTGELFF
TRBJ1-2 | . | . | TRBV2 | TGTGCCAGCAGTGAGCAGGTCAACTATGGCTACACCTTC | CASSEQVNYGYTF
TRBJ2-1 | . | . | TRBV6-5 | TGTGCCAGCAGACGGGGGGCAGAAGGACACAATGAGCAGTTCTTC | CASRRGAEGHNEQFF
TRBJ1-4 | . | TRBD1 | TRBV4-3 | TGCGCCAGCAGCCAGGGCGCCGGACAGGGAGATGAAAAACTGTTTTTT | CASSQGAGQGDEKLFF
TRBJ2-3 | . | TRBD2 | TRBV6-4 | TGTGCCAGCAGTCCACTAGCGGGGGGCACAGATACGCAGTATTTT | CASSPLAGGTDTQYF
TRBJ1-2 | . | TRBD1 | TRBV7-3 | TGTGCCAGCAGCTCGGGACAGACCGACATCGGTGGCTACACCTTC | CASSSGQTDIGGYTF
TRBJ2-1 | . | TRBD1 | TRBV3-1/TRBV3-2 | TGTGCCAGCAGCCATACACTCACAGGGGTTGGTGAGCAGTTCTTC | CASSHTLTGVGEQFF
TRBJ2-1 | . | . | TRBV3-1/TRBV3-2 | TGTGCCAGCAGCCAGGTGCCGGGAGAGCAGTTCTTC | CASSQVPGEQFF
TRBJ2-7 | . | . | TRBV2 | TGTGCCAGCAGTGAGCAGGCCCAGGGGTACCACGAGCAGTACTTC | CASSEQAQGYHEQYF
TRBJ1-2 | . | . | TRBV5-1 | TGCGCCAGCAGCACGGGACTCCAATTTTATGGCTACACCTTC | CASSTGLQFYGYTF
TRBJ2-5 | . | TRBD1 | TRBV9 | TGTGCCAGCAGCGTAGGGACAGGGGGCGGCGAGACCCAGTACTTC | CASSVGTGGGETQYF
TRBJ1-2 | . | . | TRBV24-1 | TGTGCCACCAGTGACAACCAATTAACAGGGAGCGGCTACACCTTC | CATSDNQLTGSGYTF
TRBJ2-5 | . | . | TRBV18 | TGTGCCAGCTCACCACCCACGGTGCGCCGGTACCAAGAGACCCAGTACTTC | CASSPPTVRRYQETQYF
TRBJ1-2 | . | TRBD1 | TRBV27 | TGTGCCAGCAGTTTCCGGAGGACAGGGGGCGGGCGCGGCTACACCTTC | CASSFRRTGGGRGYTF
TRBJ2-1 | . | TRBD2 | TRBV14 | TGTGCCAGCAGCCCTCGATCTCTTACTAGCGGGGGGGCAAATGAGCAGTTCTTC | CASSPRSLTSGGANEQFF
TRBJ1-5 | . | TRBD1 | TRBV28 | TGTGCCAGCAGCCCGGGGGCCAGGGGGCAGTTAAGCAATCAGCCCCAGCATTTT | CASSPGARGQLSNQPQHF
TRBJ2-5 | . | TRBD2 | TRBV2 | TGTGCCAGCAGTGAACTAGCGGGGGCCCAAGAGACCCAGTACTTC | CASSELAGAQETQYF
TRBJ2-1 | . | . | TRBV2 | TGTGCCAGCAGTGAACGGAATGAGCAGTTCTTC | CASSERNEQFF
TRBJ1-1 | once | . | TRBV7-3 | TGTGCCAGCAGCTACCGTTCAACAGGTTTCATGAACACTGAAGCTTTCTTT | CASSYRSTGFMNTEAFF
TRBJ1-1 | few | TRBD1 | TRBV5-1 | TGCGCCAGCAGCTCGATTTTCACAGGGGGCGGTGAAGCTTTCTTT | CASSSIFTGGGEAFF
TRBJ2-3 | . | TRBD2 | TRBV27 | TGTGCCAGCAGTTTGTCTCTAGCGGGGGGGCCACAAGATACGCAGTATTTT | CASSLSLAGGPQDTQYF
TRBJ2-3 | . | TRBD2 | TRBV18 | TGTGCCAGCTCACCCAAGCGGGGATTCGGGGCAGATACGCAGTATTTT | CASSPKRGFGADTQYF
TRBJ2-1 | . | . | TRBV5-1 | TGCGCCAGCAGCTTGGTATATCGGAGGGTCAATGAGCAGTTCTTC | CASSLVYRRVNEQFF
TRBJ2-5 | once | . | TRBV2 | TGTGCCAGCAGTCAAGAGAGGGTCCCGACGGAGACCCAGTACTTC | CASSQERVPTETQYF
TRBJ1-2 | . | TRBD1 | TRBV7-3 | TGTGCCAGCAGCCAGCCAGGGGGTCGGGGCTACACCTTC | CASSQPGGRGYTF
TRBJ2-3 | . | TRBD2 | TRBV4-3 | TGCGCCAGCAGCCTCCGCTACGGGACTAGTGAAGATACGCAGTATTTT | CASSLRYGTSEDTQYF
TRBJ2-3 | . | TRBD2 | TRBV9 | TGTGCCAGCAGCGTGACCCCGGGACTAGCGGGGTCTGGGGGAGATACGCAGTATTTT | CASSVTPGLAGSGGDTQYF
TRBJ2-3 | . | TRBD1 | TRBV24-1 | TGTGCCACCAGTGACCCTAATCGGGACAGAGGCACAGATACGCAGTATTTT | CATSDPNRDRGTDTQYF
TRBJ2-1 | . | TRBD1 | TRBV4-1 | TGCGCCAGCAGCCAAGGGGACAGGGATACGAATGAGCAGTTCTTC | CASSQGDRDTNEQFF
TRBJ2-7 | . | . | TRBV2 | TGTGCCAGCAGTTCACAGGCTATCGGGCAGTACTTC | CASSSQAIGQYF
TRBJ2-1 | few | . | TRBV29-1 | TGCAGCGTTGAGAAGCCACACAATGAGCAGTTCTTC | CSVEKPHNEQFF
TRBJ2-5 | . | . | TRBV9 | TGTGCCAGCAGCGTAGGAGTGACAGATCAAGAGACCCAGTACTTC | CASSVGVTDQETQYF
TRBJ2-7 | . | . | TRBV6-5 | TGTGCCAGCAGCCCCTCAGGGGCAAGAACCTACGAGCAGTACTTC | CASSPSGARTYEQYF
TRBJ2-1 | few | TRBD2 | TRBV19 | TGTGCCAGTAGCATATGGGGCCAGCCGGCGGGAGTTAGCCACAATGAGCAGTTCTTC | CASSIWGQPAGVSHNEQFF
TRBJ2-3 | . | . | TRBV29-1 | TGCAGCGTTGAGTGGCAGGGTCTTTCAGATACGCAGTATTTT | CSVEWQGLSDTQYF
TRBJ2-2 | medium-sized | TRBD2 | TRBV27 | TGTGCCAGCCGCCTGGCGGGAGGGACCGGGGAGCTGTTTTTT | CASRLAGGTGELFF
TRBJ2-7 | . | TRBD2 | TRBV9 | TGTGCCAGCAGCGTAGGAGGCGGGAGGGGTGACGAGCAGTACTTC | CASSVGGGRGDEQYF
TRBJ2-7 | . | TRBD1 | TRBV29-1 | TGCAGCGCTACAAGGGACAGGGACTCCTACGAGCAGTACTTC | CSATRDRDSYEQYF
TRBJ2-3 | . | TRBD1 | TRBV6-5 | TGTGCCAGCAGAAGGGCAGGGGGACGCCCAGATACGCAGTATTTT | CASRRAGGRPDTQYF
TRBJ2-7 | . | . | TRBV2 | TGTGCCAGCACCTACCAGGGGACCTCCTACGAGCAGTACTTC | CASTYQGTSYEQYF
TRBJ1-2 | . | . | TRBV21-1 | TGTGCCAGCAGCAGAAAATTAGACAGGGACTATGGCTACACCTTC | CASSRKLDRDYGYTF
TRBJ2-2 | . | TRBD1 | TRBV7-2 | TGTGCCAGCAGCGTAGTGACAGGGGCCGGGAACACCGGGGAGCTGTTTTTT | CASSVVTGAGNTGELFF
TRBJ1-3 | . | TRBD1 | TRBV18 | TGTGCCAGCTCACCCTGGACAGGGGGAAACACCATATATTTT | CASSPWTGGNTIYF
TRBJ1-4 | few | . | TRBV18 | TGTGCCAGCTCACCCCAGGGTTTTAATGAAAAACTGTTTTTT | CASSPQGFNEKLFF
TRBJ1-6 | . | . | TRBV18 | TGTGCCAGCTCGCGAGACATGTATAATTCACCCCTCCACTTT | CASSRDMYNSPLHF
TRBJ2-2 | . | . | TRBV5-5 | TGTGCCAGCAGCTTGGAGTGGGGGGTCGACACCGGGGAGCTGTTTTTT | CASSLEWGVDTGELFF
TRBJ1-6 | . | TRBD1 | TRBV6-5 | TGTGCCAGCAGTTACGACGGCAGGGGGTTTTCACCCCTCCACTTT | CASSYDGRGFSPLHF
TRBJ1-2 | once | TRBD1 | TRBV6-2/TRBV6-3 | TGTGCCAGCAGTACCCCGGGACAGGGACATGGCTACACCTTC | CASSTPGQGHGYTF
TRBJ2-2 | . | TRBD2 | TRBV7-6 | TGTGCCAGCAGCTTAGGGGCGGGAGGCACCGGGGAGCTGTTTTTT | CASSLGAGGTGELFF
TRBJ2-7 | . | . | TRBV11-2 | TGTGCCAGCAGCTCGGTGGGCGCCAGTTCCTACGAGCAGTACTTC | CASSSVGASSYEQYF
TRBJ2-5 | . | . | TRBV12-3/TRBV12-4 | TGTGCCAGCAGTTTAGGGGCTCAAGAGACCCAGTACTTC | CASSLGAQETQYF
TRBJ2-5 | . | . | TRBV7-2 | TGTGCCAGCAGCCCCCATGTGGGGACACTCTCCCAAGAGACCCAGTACTTC | CASSPHVGTLSQETQYF
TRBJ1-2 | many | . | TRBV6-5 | TGTGCCAGCAAAGGTCGGGGAGGCTACACCTTC | CASKGRGGYTF